This T cell receptor (beta chain) was recorded in a study of blood T cell repertoires in COVID-19. For the study at large: The analysed material was cDNA or gDNA that came from T cells, B-cell-depleted T cells, or PBMCs.

The V end lost 0 bases, the J end lost 7 bases, and 13 bases lay between the germline ends. Germline V gives CDR1 SGDLS, CDR2 YYNGEE. This CDR3 contains 14 residues. Recruitment covered about 25 US areas and drew participants whose ages spanned about 18 to 89 years. Researchers sorted participants into cohorts using their self-reported clinical history. In the original workflow: Estimated nucleated cell counts came from reference gene primer amplification. Here immunoSEQ multiplex PCR was the method, and the copy in TCRdb shows in-frame clones only, minus some. That table gives V, J and clone size, and the DNA gave D and trimming. The sample yields under 500,000 clones, 70% to 90% seen once.

The sequence was collected from a woman between 18 and 29 years old with acute COVID-19. The chain is built from TRBV9 and TRBJ1-1; TRBD1 is a possible D gene (6 bases). Sequenced material: PBMCs or T cells enriched from blood (not recorded which). Here the CDR3 reads CASSVDAQGIEAFF. CDR3 in DNA: TGTGCCAGCAGCGTAGATGCGCAGGGGATTGAAGCTTTCTTT.